This is a list of T cell receptor beta chains from one sample in a study of CD8 T cells in Susac syndrome. One entry per CDR3 protein, called by TCRdb with MiXCR from the immunoSEQ multiplex PCR reads. Found here are approximately 190,000 distinct CDR3 sequences, under 97% of them singletons; the top ten hold approximately 0.1%. The sequencing input was CD4+ T cells from PBMCs. Every receptor here comes from a human donor with Susac syndrome. Each CDR3 is given with its conserved first and last residue. A D gene is named only where the DNA matches it firmly. Clone size is shown for a subset of rows, as once, few, many or a class of expanded clone.

J: TRBJ2-7; size: few; V: TRBV27; D: NA; DNA: TGTGCCAGCAGTCCCAGGGGCTCCTACGAGCAGTACTTC; CDR3: CASSPRGSYEQYF
J: TRBJ2-1; size: NA; V: TRBV7-9; D: NA; DNA: TGTGCCAGCAGCTTAGAGCTGCTATGGAATGAGCAGTTCTTC; CDR3: CASSLELLWNEQFF
J: TRBJ2-1; size: NA; V: TRBV2; D: NA; DNA: TGTGCCAGCAGCCCACTTACTGCTTTCAATGAGCAGTTCTTC; CDR3: CASSPLTAFNEQFF
J: TRBJ2-2; size: NA; V: TRBV11-2; D: NA; DNA: TGTGCCAGCAGCTTGGTCTCCCGCAGGGCGAACACCGGGGAGCTGTTTTTT; CDR3: CASSLVSRRANTGELFF
J: TRBJ1-2; size: NA; V: TRBV14; D: NA; DNA: TGTGCCAGCAGCCAAGATTTAGGCGGAGGCTACACCTTC; CDR3: CASSQDLGGGYTF
J: TRBJ1-5; size: NA; V: TRBV10-3; D: NA; DNA: TGTGCCATCCAGGGAGAAGGCAATCAGCCCCAGCATTTT; CDR3: CAIQGEGNQPQHF
J: TRBJ2-3; size: NA; V: TRBV20-1; D: NA; DNA: TGCAGTGCTAGTCGTATACTAGCACACACAGATACGCAGTATTTT; CDR3: CSASRILAHTDTQYF
J: TRBJ2-3; size: NA; V: TRBV6-6; D: NA; DNA: TGTGCCAGCAGTTCGGGACTTAGCACAGATACGCAGTATTTT; CDR3: CASSSGLSTDTQYF
J: TRBJ1-4; size: NA; V: TRBV12-3/TRBV12-4; D: TRBD1; DNA: TGTGCCAGCAGTTACGGACAGGGGACTGAAAAACTGTTTTTT; CDR3: CASSYGQGTEKLFF
J: TRBJ2-7; size: NA; V: TRBV3-1; D: NA; DNA: TGTGCCAGCAGCCAAGGGCAGGGGGGTCTTTACGAGCAGTACTTC; CDR3: CASSQGQGGLYEQYF
J: TRBJ2-3; size: NA; V: TRBV7-3; D: TRBD2; DNA: TGTGCCAGCGGGACTAGCGGGGAAGGAGATACGCAGTATTTT; CDR3: CASGTSGEGDTQYF
J: TRBJ1-1; size: NA; V: TRBV20-1; D: NA; DNA: TGCAGTGCTAGACTCAAAGCTTTCTTT; CDR3: CSARLKAFF
J: TRBJ2-3; size: NA; V: TRBV12-5; D: TRBD2; DNA: TGTGCTAGTGGTTTTAGGACTAGCGGAGATACGCAGTATTTT; CDR3: CASGFRTSGDTQYF
J: TRBJ2-5; size: few; V: TRBV7-3; D: TRBD1; DNA: TGTGCCAGCAGCTCGGACAGGGGCGAGACCCAGTACTTC; CDR3: CASSSDRGETQYF
J: TRBJ2-3; size: NA; V: TRBV7-3; D: TRBD2; DNA: TGTGCCAGCAGCCCGCGACTAGCGGGGGATGGCACAGATACGCAGTATTTT; CDR3: CASSPRLAGDGTDTQYF
J: TRBJ2-7; size: NA; V: TRBV5-1; D: TRBD2; DNA: TGCGCCAGCAGCTTGGGGTTCCGGACTAGCGGGGAAACCTACGAGCAGTACTTC; CDR3: CASSLGFRTSGETYEQYF
J: TRBJ2-1; size: NA; V: TRBV7-2; D: TRBD2; DNA: TGTGCCAGCAGCTCCGGGACTAGCGGGGCTGAGCAGTTCTTC; CDR3: CASSSGTSGAEQFF
J: TRBJ2-3; size: NA; V: TRBV10-3; D: TRBD2; DNA: TGTGCCATCAGTAGCTCTAGCGGGGGCACAGATACGCAGTATTTT; CDR3: CAISSSSGGTDTQYF
J: TRBJ2-1; size: NA; V: TRBV30; D: TRBD1; DNA: TGTGCCTCCTATTACAGGGGATTTTACAATGAGCAGTTCTTC; CDR3: CASYYRGFYNEQFF
J: TRBJ1-2; size: once; V: TRBV4-3; D: NA; DNA: TGCGCCAGCAGCCAAGATTGGATGGCAAACTATGGCTACACCTTC; CDR3: CASSQDWMANYGYTF
J: TRBJ2-2; size: NA; V: TRBV27; D: TRBD2; DNA: TGTGCCAGCAGTTCGGGGCCAGGGAGGGCCGGGGAGCTGTTTTTT; CDR3: CASSSGPGRAGELFF
J: TRBJ2-5; size: few; V: TRBV19; D: NA; DNA: TGTGCCAGTAGTAGGGACCAAGAGACCCAGTACTTC; CDR3: CASSRDQETQYF
J: TRBJ2-5; size: few; V: TRBV7-3; D: TRBD1; DNA: TGTGCCAGCAGCTTAGGGACAGGGGGCGGAGAGACCCAGTACTTC; CDR3: CASSLGTGGGETQYF
J: TRBJ2-3; size: NA; V: TRBV9; D: NA; DNA: TGTGCCAGCAGCGTCCAAGGGGAAGGGGCAGATACGCAGTATTTT; CDR3: CASSVQGEGADTQYF
J: TRBJ2-2; size: few; V: TRBV13; D: NA; DNA: TGTGCCAGCAGCTTGGGCGGGAACACCGGGGAGCTGTTTTTT; CDR3: CASSLGGNTGELFF
J: TRBJ1-5; size: NA; V: TRBV28; D: TRBD1; DNA: TGTGCCAGCAGTCTCCGGACAGGGGGCCATCAGCCCCAGCATTTT; CDR3: CASSLRTGGHQPQHF
J: TRBJ2-3; size: NA; V: TRBV12-5; D: NA; DNA: TGTGCTAGTGGACCAGGACAGCCCACAGATACGCAGTATTTT; CDR3: CASGPGQPTDTQYF
J: TRBJ1-1; size: once; V: TRBV30; D: NA; DNA: TGTGCCTGGAGTCGGGGGAGAGCTTTCTTT; CDR3: CAWSRGRAFF
J: TRBJ1-5; size: NA; V: TRBV15; D: NA; DNA: TGTGCCACCAGCAGAGCCCGGGATGTGAATCAGCCCCAGCATTTT; CDR3: CATSRARDVNQPQHF
J: TRBJ2-2; size: NA; V: TRBV5-1; D: NA; DNA: TGCGCCAGCAGCAGGGGTACGAGGGACACCGGGGAGCTGTTTTTT; CDR3: CASSRGTRDTGELFF
J: TRBJ2-2; size: NA; V: TRBV5-5; D: TRBD2; DNA: TGTGCCAGCAGCCCACTAGCGGGGGGCCAGAACACCGGGGAGCTGTTTTTT; CDR3: CASSPLAGGQNTGELFF
J: TRBJ2-7; size: NA; V: TRBV30; D: NA; DNA: TGTGCCTGGAGTGCCACCAGGGGCGAGCAGTACTTC; CDR3: CAWSATRGEQYF
J: TRBJ2-5; size: NA; V: TRBV20-1; D: NA; DNA: TGCAGTGCTAGAGGAGGACCCTCGGCAGGGTTACCATTGGAGACCCAGTACTTC; CDR3: CSARGGPSAGLPLETQYF
J: TRBJ1-1; size: few; V: TRBV5-6; D: NA; DNA: TGTGCCAGCAGCTTGGATGGCAGGGTAACTGAAGCTTTCTTT; CDR3: CASSLDGRVTEAFF
J: TRBJ2-1; size: NA; V: TRBV11-1; D: NA; DNA: TGTGCCAGCAGCTTAGTGCACAGGAGCTCCTACAATGAGCAGTTCTTC; CDR3: CASSLVHRSSYNEQFF
J: TRBJ1-2; size: NA; V: TRBV15; D: NA; DNA: TGTGCCACCAGCAGAGATTATACAGGGAACTATGGCTACACCTTC; CDR3: CATSRDYTGNYGYTF
J: TRBJ2-1; size: NA; V: TRBV7-3; D: NA; DNA: TGTGCCAGCACCACGACAGACCAAATAATCAATGAGCAGTTCTTC; CDR3: CASTTTDQIINEQFF
J: TRBJ2-7; size: NA; V: TRBV5-4; D: TRBD1; DNA: TGTGCCAGCAGCACACAGGGGTCAAAGGGCGAGCAGTACTTC; CDR3: CASSTQGSKGEQYF
J: TRBJ2-3; size: NA; V: TRBV6-4; D: NA; DNA: TGTGCCAGCAGTGACTCGCCCGGGGCCTCCACAGATACGCAGTATTTT; CDR3: CASSDSPGASTDTQYF
J: TRBJ2-3; size: once; V: TRBV4-3; D: NA; DNA: TGCGCCAGCAGCCAAGAAATGACGCGGGGTTTAGGGGATACGCAGTATTTT; CDR3: CASSQEMTRGLGDTQYF
J: TRBJ1-2; size: NA; V: TRBV7-8; D: NA; DNA: TGTGCCAGCAGCTTACTTTCCGGACAGTCAGGCTACACCTTC; CDR3: CASSLLSGQSGYTF
J: TRBJ2-4; size: NA; V: TRBV20-1; D: NA; DNA: TGCAGTGCTAGAGATGCGGGCCTAGCCAAAAACATTCAGTACTTC; CDR3: CSARDAGLAKNIQYF
J: TRBJ1-1; size: NA; V: TRBV30; D: NA; DNA: TGTGCCTGGAGTCGGGGGACGAGAACTGAAGCTTTCTTT; CDR3: CAWSRGTRTEAFF
J: TRBJ1-2; size: NA; V: TRBV29-1; D: NA; DNA: TGCAGCGTTTTGGAAAGGGATAGCTATGGCTACACCTTC; CDR3: CSVLERDSYGYTF
J: TRBJ1-1; size: NA; V: TRBV30; D: NA; DNA: TGTGCCTGGAGTGTAGGCAGGGGCACTGAAGCTTTCTTT; CDR3: CAWSVGRGTEAFF
J: TRBJ1-1; size: NA; V: TRBV13; D: TRBD1; DNA: TGTGCCAGCAGCTTATCGTCAGGGGGGAGTACTGAAGCTTTCTTT; CDR3: CASSLSSGGSTEAFF
J: TRBJ2-3; size: NA; V: TRBV9; D: NA; DNA: TGTGCCAGCAGCGTACGAGCTTCAGATACGCAGTATTTT; CDR3: CASSVRASDTQYF
J: TRBJ2-3; size: NA; V: TRBV19; D: TRBD2; DNA: TGTGCCAGTAGTATACCCCACCCGGGACTAGCGGCTACAGATACGCAGTATTTT; CDR3: CASSIPHPGLAATDTQYF
J: TRBJ1-2; size: NA; V: TRBV20-1; D: NA; DNA: TGCAGTGCTAACCTCCGGGAGGACTATGGCTACACCTTC; CDR3: CSANLREDYGYTF
J: TRBJ2-7; size: NA; V: TRBV12-3/TRBV12-4; D: NA; DNA: TGTGCCAGCAGTTTAATGGGGACTTCCTACGAGCAGTACTTC; CDR3: CASSLMGTSYEQYF
J: TRBJ1-2; size: NA; V: TRBV5-4; D: NA; DNA: TGTGCCAGCAGCTGGCCTGGACGGGGCTGGGGCTACACCTTC; CDR3: CASSWPGRGWGYTF
J: TRBJ2-1; size: NA; V: TRBV9; D: NA; DNA: TGTGCCAGCGCGAAGACCCGCCCGGGGAATGAGCAGTTCTTC; CDR3: CASAKTRPGNEQFF
J: TRBJ2-3; size: NA; V: TRBV5-6; D: TRBD1; DNA: TGTGCCAGCAGCGCCGGACAGGGGTCAGATACGCAGTATTTT; CDR3: CASSAGQGSDTQYF